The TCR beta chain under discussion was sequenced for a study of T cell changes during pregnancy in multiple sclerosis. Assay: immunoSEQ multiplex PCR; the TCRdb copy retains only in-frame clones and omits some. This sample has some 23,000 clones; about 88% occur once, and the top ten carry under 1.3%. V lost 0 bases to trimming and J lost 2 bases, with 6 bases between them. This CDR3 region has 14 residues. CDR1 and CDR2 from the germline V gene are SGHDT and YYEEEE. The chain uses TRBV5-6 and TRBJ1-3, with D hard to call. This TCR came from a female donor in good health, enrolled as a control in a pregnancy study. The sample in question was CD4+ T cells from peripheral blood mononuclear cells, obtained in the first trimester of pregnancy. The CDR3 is CASSLVGAGNTIYF. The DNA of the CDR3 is TGTGCCAGCAGCTTGGTCGGGGCTGGAAACACCATATATTTT.